The T cell receptor beta chain described here comes from a study of response to subunit inactivated influenza vaccine. This clonotype was detected a few times. The antigen is not known. Germline V lookup: CDR1 ENHRY, CDR2 SYGVKD. V was clipped by 8 bases and J by 1 base, with 16 bases between them. The CDR3 spans 15 residues. TCRdb ran MiXCR on the RT-PCR reads and lists one entry per CDR3 protein. This table holds more than 200,000 distinct CDR3 sequences, more than 9% found once. Notes on the study in general: Authors suggested that a seasonal influenza vaccination recruits few new T cells each time.

The source of this sequence is a man over 45 who received an inactivated influenza vaccine. The chain combines TRBV10-3 with TRBJ2-3, with D perhaps TRBD1 or TRBD2 (5 bases each). This material consisted of non-naive T cells sorted from PBMCs, taken approximately 15 days before vaccination. CDR3 region: CAIGDVRGGTDTQYF. The CDR3 nucleotides are TGTGCCATCGGGGACGTGAGAGGAGGCACAGATACGCAGTATTTT.